One sample yielded the 3 T cell receptor beta chains listed below, sequenced in a study of PD-L1 blockade in urothelial cancer. Data came from immunoSEQ multiplex PCR; TCRdb stores just in-frame clones and leaves some out. The sample records about 39,000 clones, around 89% being singletons. Sequenced here: PBMCs, sampled around atezolizumab (anti-PD-L1) treatment. The receptors originated from a man aged 55-75 years with urothelial cancer.

The chain combines TRBV12-5 with TRBJ2-1, with TRBD1 matching over 12 bases. J gave up 9 bases and V 1 base, and 7 bases lay outside the gene matches. Germline V CDR1 and CDR2: LGHNT, FRNRAP. The CDR3 has 16 residues. CDR3 in DNA: TGTGCTAGTGGTTTGGGGACCGGGACAGGGGGCGGTGAGCAGTTCTTC. Its protein is CASGLGTGTGGGEQFF.

This rearrangement joins TRBV10-1 to TRBJ2-7; possible D gene TRBD2, 5 bases. Germline values: CDR1 WNHNN, CDR2 SYGVQD (reference sequence). The CDR3 has 15 residues. V was shortened by 5 bases and J by 1 base, with 15 bases between the two germline ends. In DNA, the CDR3 is TGCGCCAGCAGTCCCGGGGTTGTCCAATCCTACGAGCAGTACTTC. This sequence encodes CASSPGVVQSYEQYF.

Only one count was recorded for this clone. The chain uses TRBV7-6 and TRBJ2-1; the D gene is possibly TRBD1 (6 bases). Per the germline V gene, CDR1 is SGHVS and CDR2 is FNYEAQ. This CDR3 has 19 amino acids. V lost 5 bases to trimming and J lost 4 bases, with 27 bases between them. CDR3 loop: CASSPNRGQSIRTYNEQFF. CDR3 coding DNA: TGTGCCAGCAGCCCAAACCGGGGACAATCGATCCGGACTTACAATGAGCAGTTCTTC.